One TCR beta chain is described in this entry. Its antigen is still unknown. The data derive from a study of beta chain features in type 1 diabetes. At the level of the study: In age, gender and cell yields, patients were similar to healthy donors. Study results and limitations: Any HLA type influence on TCRB rearrangement was left unresolved here. Over-representation of high TCR-expressing cells was a possible consequence of cDNA sequencing. Type 1 diabetes patients had moderately but significantly shorter TCRB CDR3s in all four CD4+ subsets.

The entirety of the isolated RNA underwent reverse transcription, so expressed TCRB transcripts were sequenced. Naive, central memory and regulatory T cell samples yielded around 3.9 million reads on average. Libraries were prepared by immunoSEQ multiplex PCR; TCRdb keeps only in-frame clonotypes and omits some of them. This repertoire shows about 340,000 clones, about a tenth found once; its top ten account for about 1%. CDR3 length: 14 residues. V was pared by 5 bases and J by 7 bases, with 4 bases of the junction left unmatched. Germline CDR1 reads SGHDT; CDR2 reads YYEEEE. The clonotype comes from a man aged 25-45 years with type 1 diabetes. The rearrangement links TRBV5-6 to TRBJ1-6; 9 nucleotides align to TRBD1. The sequencing sample was made of central memory CD4+ T cells from blood. The CDR3 nucleotides read TGTGCCAGCAGTTCGACAGGGGGGAATTCACCCCTCCACTTT. This gives the protein CASSSTGGNSPLHF.